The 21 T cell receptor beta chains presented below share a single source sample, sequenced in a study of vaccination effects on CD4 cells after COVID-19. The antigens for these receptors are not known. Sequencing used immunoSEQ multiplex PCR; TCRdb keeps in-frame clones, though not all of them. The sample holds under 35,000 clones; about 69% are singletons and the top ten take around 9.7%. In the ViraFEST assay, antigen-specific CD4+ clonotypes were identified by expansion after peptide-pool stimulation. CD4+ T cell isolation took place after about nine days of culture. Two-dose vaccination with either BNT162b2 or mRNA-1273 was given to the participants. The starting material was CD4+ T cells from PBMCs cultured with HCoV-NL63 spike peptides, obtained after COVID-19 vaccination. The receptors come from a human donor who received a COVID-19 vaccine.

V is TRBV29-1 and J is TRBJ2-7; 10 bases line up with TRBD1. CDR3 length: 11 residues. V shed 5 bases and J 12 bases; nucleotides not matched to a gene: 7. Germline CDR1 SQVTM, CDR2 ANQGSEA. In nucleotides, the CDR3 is TGCAGCGTTCAACGGGACAGGGGAACGTACTTC. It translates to CSVQRDRGTYF.

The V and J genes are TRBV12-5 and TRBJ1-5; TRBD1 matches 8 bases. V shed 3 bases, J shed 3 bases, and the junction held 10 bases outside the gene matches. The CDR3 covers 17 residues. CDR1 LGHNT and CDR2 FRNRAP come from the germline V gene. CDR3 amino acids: CASGFSWTGQANQPQHF. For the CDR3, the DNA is TGTGCTAGTGGTTTTTCTTGGACAGGGCAGGCCAATCAGCCCCAGCATTTT.

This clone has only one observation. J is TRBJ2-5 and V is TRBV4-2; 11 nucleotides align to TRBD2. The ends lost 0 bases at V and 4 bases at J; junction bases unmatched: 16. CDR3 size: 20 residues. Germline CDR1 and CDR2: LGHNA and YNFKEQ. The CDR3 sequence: CASSQELAGASGGVGETQYF. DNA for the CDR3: TGTGCCAGCAGCCAAGAACTAGCGGGGGCCTCCGGGGGCGTGGGAGAGACCCAGTACTTC.

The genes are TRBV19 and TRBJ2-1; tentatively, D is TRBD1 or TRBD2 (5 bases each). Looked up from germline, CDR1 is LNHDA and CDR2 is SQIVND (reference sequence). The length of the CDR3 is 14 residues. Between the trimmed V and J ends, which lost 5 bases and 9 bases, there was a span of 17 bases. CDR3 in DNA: TGTGCCAGTAGTCCACGGACCCTTGGGGGTGAGCAGTTCTTC. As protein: CASSPRTLGGEQFF.

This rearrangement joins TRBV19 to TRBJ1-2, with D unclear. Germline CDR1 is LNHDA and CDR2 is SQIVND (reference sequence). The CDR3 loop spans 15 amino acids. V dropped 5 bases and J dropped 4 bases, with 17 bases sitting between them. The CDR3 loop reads CASSPSTRSAYGYTF. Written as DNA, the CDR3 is TGTGCCAGTAGTCCTTCCACCAGAAGTGCCTATGGCTACACCTTC.

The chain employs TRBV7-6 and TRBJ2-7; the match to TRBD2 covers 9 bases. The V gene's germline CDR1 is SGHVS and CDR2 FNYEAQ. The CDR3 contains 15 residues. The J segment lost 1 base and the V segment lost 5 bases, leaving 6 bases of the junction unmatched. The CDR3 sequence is CASSVSGGRSYEQYF. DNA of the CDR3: TGTGCCAGCAGCGTTAGCGGGGGACGATCCTACGAGCAGTACTTC.

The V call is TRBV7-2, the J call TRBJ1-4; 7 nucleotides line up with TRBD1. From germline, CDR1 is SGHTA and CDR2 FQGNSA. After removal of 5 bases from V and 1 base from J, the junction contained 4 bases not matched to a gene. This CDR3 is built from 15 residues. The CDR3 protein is CASSPGDRTNEKLFF. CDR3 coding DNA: TGTGCCAGCAGCCCGGGGGACAGAACTAATGAAAAACTGTTTTTT.

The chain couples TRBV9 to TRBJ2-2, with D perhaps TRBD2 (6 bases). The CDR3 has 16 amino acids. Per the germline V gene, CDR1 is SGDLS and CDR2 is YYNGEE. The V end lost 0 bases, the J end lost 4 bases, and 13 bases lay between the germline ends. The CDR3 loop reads CASSVAGGTLTGELFF. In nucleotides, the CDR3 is TGTGCCAGCAGCGTAGCAGGAGGGACCCTCACCGGGGAGCTGTTTTTT.

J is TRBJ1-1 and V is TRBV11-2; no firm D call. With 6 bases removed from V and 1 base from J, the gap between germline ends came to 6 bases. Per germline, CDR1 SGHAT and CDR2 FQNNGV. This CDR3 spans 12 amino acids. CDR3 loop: CASRLTNTEAFF. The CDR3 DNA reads TGTGCCAGCAGACTAACGAACACTGAAGCTTTCTTT.

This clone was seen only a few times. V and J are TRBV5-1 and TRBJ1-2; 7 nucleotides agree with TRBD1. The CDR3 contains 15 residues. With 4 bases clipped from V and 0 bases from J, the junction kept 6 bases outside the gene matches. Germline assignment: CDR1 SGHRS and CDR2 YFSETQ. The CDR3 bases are TGCGCCAGCAGCCTGGACAGGTCAACTAACTATGGCTACACCTTC. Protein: CASSLDRSTNYGYTF.

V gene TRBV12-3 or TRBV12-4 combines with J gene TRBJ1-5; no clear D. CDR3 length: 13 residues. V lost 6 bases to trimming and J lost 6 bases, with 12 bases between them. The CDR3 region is CASSPILAQPQHF. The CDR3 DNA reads TGTGCCAGCAGCCCAATTCTCGCTCAGCCCCAGCATTTT.

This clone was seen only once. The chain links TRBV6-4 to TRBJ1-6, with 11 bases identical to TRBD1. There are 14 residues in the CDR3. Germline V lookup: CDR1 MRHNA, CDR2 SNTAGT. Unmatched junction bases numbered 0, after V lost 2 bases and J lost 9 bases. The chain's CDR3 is CASSDGTGGSPLHF. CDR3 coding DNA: TGTGCCAGCAGTGACGGGACAGGGGGTTCACCCCTCCACTTT.

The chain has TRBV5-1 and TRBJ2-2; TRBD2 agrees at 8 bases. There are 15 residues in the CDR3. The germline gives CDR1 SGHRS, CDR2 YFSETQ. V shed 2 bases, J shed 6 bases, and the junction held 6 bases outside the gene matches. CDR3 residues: CASSLPGGPSGELFF. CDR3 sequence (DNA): TGCGCCAGCAGCTTACCGGGAGGGCCATCCGGGGAGCTGTTTTTT.

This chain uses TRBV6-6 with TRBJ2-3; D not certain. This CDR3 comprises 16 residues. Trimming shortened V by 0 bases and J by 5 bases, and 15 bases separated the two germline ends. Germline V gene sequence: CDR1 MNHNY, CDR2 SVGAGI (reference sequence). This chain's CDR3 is CASSYSFSPLEDTQYF. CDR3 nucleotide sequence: TGTGCCAGCAGTTACTCTTTTTCGCCTCTAGAAGATACGCAGTATTTT.

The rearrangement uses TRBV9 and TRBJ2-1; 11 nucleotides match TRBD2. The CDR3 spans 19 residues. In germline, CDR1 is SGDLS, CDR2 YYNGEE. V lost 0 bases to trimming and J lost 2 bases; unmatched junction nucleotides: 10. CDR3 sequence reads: CASSVALTSGTRAYNEQFF. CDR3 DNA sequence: TGTGCCAGCAGCGTAGCTCTGACTAGCGGGACGAGGGCCTACAATGAGCAGTTCTTC.

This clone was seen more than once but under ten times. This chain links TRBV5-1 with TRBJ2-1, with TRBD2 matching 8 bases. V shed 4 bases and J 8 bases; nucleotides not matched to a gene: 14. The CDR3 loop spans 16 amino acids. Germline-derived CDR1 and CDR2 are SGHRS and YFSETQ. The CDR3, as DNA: TGCGCCAGCAGCCGTACTTTAGCGGGAAGTTTCTATGAGCAGTTCTTC. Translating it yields CASSRTLAGSFYEQFF.

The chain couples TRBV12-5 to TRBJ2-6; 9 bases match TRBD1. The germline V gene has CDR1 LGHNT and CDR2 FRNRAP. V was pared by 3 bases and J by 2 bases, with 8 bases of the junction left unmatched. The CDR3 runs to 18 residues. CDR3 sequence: CASGLGHDRGTGANVLTF. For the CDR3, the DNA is TGTGCTAGTGGTTTAGGTCACGACAGGGGGACTGGGGCCAACGTCCTGACTTTC.

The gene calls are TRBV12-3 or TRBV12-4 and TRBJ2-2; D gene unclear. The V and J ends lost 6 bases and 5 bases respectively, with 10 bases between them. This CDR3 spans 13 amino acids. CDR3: CASSMDPTGELFF. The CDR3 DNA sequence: TGTGCCAGCAGCATGGACCCTACCGGGGAGCTGTTTTTT.

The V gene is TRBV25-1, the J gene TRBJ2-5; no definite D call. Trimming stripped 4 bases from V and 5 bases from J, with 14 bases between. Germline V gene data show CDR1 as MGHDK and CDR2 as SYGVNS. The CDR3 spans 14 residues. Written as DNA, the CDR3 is TGTGCCAGCAGTGTCCGGGCCGGCTCGGAGACCCAGTACTTC. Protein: CASSVRAGSETQYF. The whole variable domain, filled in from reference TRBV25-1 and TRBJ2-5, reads EADIYQTPRYLVIGTGKKITLECSQTMGHDKMYWYQQDPGMELHLIHYSYGVNSTEKGDLSSESTVSRIRTEHFPLTLESARPSHTSQYLCASSVRAGSETQYFGPGTRLLVL.

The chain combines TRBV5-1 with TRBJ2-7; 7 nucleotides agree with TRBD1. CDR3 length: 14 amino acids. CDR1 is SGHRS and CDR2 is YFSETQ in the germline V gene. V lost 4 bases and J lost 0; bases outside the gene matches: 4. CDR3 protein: CASSTGQASYEQYF. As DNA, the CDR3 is TGCGCCAGCAGCACAGGACAGGCCTCCTACGAGCAGTACTTC.

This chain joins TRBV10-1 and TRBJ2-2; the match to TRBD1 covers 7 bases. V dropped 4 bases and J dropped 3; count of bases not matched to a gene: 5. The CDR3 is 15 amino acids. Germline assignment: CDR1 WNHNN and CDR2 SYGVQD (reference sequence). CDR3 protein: CASSGRGRDTGELFF. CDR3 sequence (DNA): TGCGCCAGCAGTGGAAGGGGGCGCGACACCGGGGAGCTGTTTTTT.